This is a list of T cell receptor beta chains from one sample in a study of cytotoxic CD8 clonotypes in ibrutinib-treated CLL. Here immunoSEQ multiplex PCR was the method, and the copy in TCRdb shows in-frame clones only, minus some. The repertoire holds tens of thousands of clones, with 57% as singletons. This material consisted of PBMCs, taken before ibrutinib treatment. These receptors were collected from a human donor with chronic lymphocytic leukemia. Each CDR3 is given with its conserved first and last residue. The order of the fields is CDR3 length, D gene, clone size, J gene, V gene, CDR3 protein, CDR3 DNA. The D gene is left open where the match is weak. Clone size is not always given. Where it is, it says once, few, many or a class for expanded clones.

CDR3 length: 12
D gene: NA
clone size: few
J gene: TRBJ2-1
V gene: TRBV5-1
CDR3 protein: CASSRITGQQFF
CDR3 DNA: TGCGCCAGCAGCCGCATCACAGGGCAGCAGTTCTTC

CDR3 length: 16
D gene: NA
clone size: NA
J gene: TRBJ1-3
V gene: TRBV5-1
CDR3 protein: CASSLALAGSGNTIYF
CDR3 DNA: TGCGCCAGCAGCTTGGCCCTTGCAGGGTCCGGAAACACCATATATTTT

CDR3 length: 14
D gene: NA
clone size: NA
J gene: TRBJ2-1
V gene: TRBV13
CDR3 protein: CASSSPDPFNEQFF
CDR3 DNA: TGTGCCAGCAGCTCCCCAGACCCCTTTAATGAGCAGTTCTTC

CDR3 length: 12
D gene: NA
clone size: NA
J gene: TRBJ2-5
V gene: TRBV27
CDR3 protein: CASSSVGGTQYF
CDR3 DNA: TGTGCCAGCAGTTCAGTTGGAGGGACCCAGTACTTC

CDR3 length: 14
D gene: TRBD2
clone size: few
J gene: TRBJ2-1
V gene: TRBV19
CDR3 protein: CASSTSGSLNEQFF
CDR3 DNA: TGTGCCAGTAGTACTAGCGGGAGCTTGAATGAGCAGTTCTTC

CDR3 length: 14
D gene: NA
clone size: NA
J gene: TRBJ2-3
V gene: TRBV5-4
CDR3 protein: CASRGGRSTDTQYF
CDR3 DNA: TGTGCCAGCAGGGGGGGCCGGAGCACAGATACGCAGTATTTT

CDR3 length: 15
D gene: NA
clone size: NA
J gene: TRBJ1-4
V gene: TRBV5-1
CDR3 protein: CASSLGLAINEKLFF
CDR3 DNA: TGCGCCAGCAGCCTCGGGCTTGCAATTAATGAAAAACTGTTTTTT

CDR3 length: 14
D gene: NA
clone size: NA
J gene: TRBJ2-7
V gene: TRBV28
CDR3 protein: CASSLNGVGGEQYF
CDR3 DNA: TGTGCCAGCAGTTTAAACGGGGTAGGAGGCGAGCAGTACTTC

CDR3 length: 15
D gene: NA
clone size: NA
J gene: TRBJ1-5
V gene: TRBV2
CDR3 protein: CASSISGYSNQPQHF
CDR3 DNA: TGTGCCAGCAGTATCTCGGGGTATAGCAATCAGCCCCAGCATTTT

CDR3 length: 17
D gene: TRBD2
clone size: NA
J gene: TRBJ2-3
V gene: TRBV7-2
CDR3 protein: CASSLSAGGLRTDTQYF
CDR3 DNA: TGTGCCAGCAGCTTATCGGCGGGAGGGCTGAGAACAGATACGCAGTATTTT

CDR3 length: 16
D gene: NA
clone size: NA
J gene: TRBJ1-4
V gene: TRBV25-1
CDR3 protein: CASSEGSSWGGEELFF
CDR3 DNA: TGTGCCAGCAGTGAGGGTAGTTCGTGGGGGGGTGAAGAACTGTTTTTT

CDR3 length: 16
D gene: NA
clone size: NA
J gene: TRBJ1-1
V gene: TRBV15
CDR3 protein: CATSRKPIHRSIEAFF
CDR3 DNA: TGTGCCACCAGCAGAAAGCCGATCCACCGGAGTATTGAAGCTTTCTTT